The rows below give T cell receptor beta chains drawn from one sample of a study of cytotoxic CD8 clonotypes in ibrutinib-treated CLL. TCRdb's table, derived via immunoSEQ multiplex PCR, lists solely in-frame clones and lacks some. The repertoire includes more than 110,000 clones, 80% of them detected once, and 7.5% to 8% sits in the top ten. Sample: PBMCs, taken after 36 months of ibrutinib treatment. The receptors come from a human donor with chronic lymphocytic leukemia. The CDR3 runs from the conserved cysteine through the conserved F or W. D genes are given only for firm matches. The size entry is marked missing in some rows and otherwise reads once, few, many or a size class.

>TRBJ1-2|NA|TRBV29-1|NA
CSVVGRGTYGYTF
TGCAGCGTTGTGGGTCGGGGGACCTATGGCTACACCTTC
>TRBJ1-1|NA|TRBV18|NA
CASSPGGSEAFF
TGTGCCAGCTCACCGGGTGGGTCTGAAGCTTTCTTT
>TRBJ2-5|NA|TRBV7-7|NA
CASSPVTSGETQYF
TGTGCCAGCAGCCCCGTGACTAGTGGAGAGACCCAGTACTTC
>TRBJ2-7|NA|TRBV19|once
CASSIHGGVSYEQYF
TGTGCCAGTAGTATCCATGGCGGGGTCTCCTACGAGCAGTACTTC
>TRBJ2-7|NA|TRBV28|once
CASSGMMPYEQYF
TGTGCCAGCTCCGGGATGATGCCCTACGAGCAGTACTTC
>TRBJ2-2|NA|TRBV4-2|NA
CASSQVRLGANTGELFF
TGTGCCAGCAGCCAAGTCAGATTGGGGGCGAACACCGGGGAGCTGTTTTTT
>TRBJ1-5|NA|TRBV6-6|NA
CASSRDRNVGPQHF
TGTGCCAGCAGTCGCGACAGGAACGTCGGCCCCCAGCATTTT
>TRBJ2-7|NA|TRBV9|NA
CASSTGLFYEQYF
TGTGCCAGCAGCACCGGACTTTTCTACGAGCAGTACTTC
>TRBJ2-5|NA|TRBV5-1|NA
CASSLGAPGETQYF
TGCGCCAGCAGCTTGGGGGCTCCCGGGGAGACCCAGTACTTC
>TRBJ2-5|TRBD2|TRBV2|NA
CASSDPGVAGDGAWTQYF
TGTGCCAGCAGTGATCCCGGGGTAGCGGGGGATGGTGCGTGGACCCAGTACTTC
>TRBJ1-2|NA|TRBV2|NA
CASSDGPTSYGYTF
TGTGCCAGCAGTGATGGTCCCACGTCCTATGGCTACACCTTC
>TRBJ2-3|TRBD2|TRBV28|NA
CASRTFYGRTDTQYF
TGTGCCAGCAGGACCTTTTACGGGAGGACAGATACGCAGTATTTT
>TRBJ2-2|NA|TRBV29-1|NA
CSAYKDTDTGELFF
TGCAGCGCCTATAAAGACACGGACACCGGGGAGCTGTTTTTT
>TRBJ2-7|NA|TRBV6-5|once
CASNRAASYEQYF
TGTGCCAGCAACAGGGCTGCGTCCTACGAGCAGTACTTC
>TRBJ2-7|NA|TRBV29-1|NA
CSVGLGSYEQYF
TGCAGCGTTGGCCTGGGCTCCTACGAGCAGTACTTC
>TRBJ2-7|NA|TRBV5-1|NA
CASSLGGRFQTYEQYF
TGCGCCAGCAGCTTGGGAGGGCGGTTCCAGACCTACGAGCAGTACTTC
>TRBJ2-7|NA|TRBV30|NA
CAWDQGYEQYF
TGTGCCTGGGACCAGGGATACGAGCAGTACTTC
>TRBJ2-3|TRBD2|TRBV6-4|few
CASSDEVAGGPDTQYF
TGTGCCAGCAGTGACGAGGTAGCGGGGGGGCCAGATACGCAGTATTTT
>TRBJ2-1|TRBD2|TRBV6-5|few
CASSPRPLAAHEQFF
TGTGCCAGCAGTCCACGACCGCTAGCGGCCCATGAGCAGTTCTTC
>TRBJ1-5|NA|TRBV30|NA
CAWSRKGVDQPQHF
TGTGCCTGGTCAAGGAAGGGGGTGGATCAGCCCCAGCATTTT
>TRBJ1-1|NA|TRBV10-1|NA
CASSKQGTPEAFF
TGCGCCAGCAGTAAACAGGGAACCCCTGAAGCTTTCTTT
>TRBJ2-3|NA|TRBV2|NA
CASSVQPPSADTQYF
TGTGCCAGCAGTGTTCAGCCCCCCAGCGCAGATACGCAGTATTTT
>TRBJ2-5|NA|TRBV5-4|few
CASSEWGGRETQYF
TGTGCCAGCAGCGAGTGGGGGGGCCGGGAGACCCAGTACTTC
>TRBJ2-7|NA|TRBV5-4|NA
CASSLAFSYEQYF
TGTGCCAGCAGCCTCGCCTTCTCCTACGAGCAGTACTTC
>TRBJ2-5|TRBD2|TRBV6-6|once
CASSNLGLAEATQYF
TGTGCCAGCAGTAATCTGGGACTAGCGGAGGCGACCCAGTACTTC
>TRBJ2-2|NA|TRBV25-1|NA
CASSPKLVQRGTGELFF
TGTGCCAGCAGTCCGAAGTTGGTACAGAGGGGCACCGGGGAGCTGTTTTTT
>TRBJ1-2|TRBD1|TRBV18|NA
CASSPDRGDGYTF
TGTGCCAGCTCACCGGACAGGGGGGACGGCTACACCTTC
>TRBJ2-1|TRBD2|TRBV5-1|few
CASSSTPRLAGAGEQFF
TGCGCCAGCAGCTCGACGCCGCGGCTAGCGGGAGCAGGTGAGCAGTTCTTC
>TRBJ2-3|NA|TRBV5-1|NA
CASSLEGVSTDTQYF
TGCGCCAGCAGCTTGGAAGGGGTTAGCACAGATACGCAGTATTTT
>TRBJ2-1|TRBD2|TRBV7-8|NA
CASSPRRTSGMRSYNEQFF
TGTGCCAGCAGCCCCAGACGGACTAGCGGGATGCGCTCCTACAATGAGCAGTTCTTC
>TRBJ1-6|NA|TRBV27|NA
CASSLRGSGNSPLHF
TGTGCCAGCAGTTTACGGGGGAGTGGTAATTCACCCCTCCACTTT
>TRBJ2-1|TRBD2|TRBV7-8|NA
CASSPGLAGLQSYSSYNEQFF
TGTGCCAGCAGCCCGGGACTAGCGGGACTCCAATCTTATAGCTCCTACAATGAGCAGTTCTTC
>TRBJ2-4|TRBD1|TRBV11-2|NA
CASSVDRGGNIQYF
TGTGCCAGCAGCGTGGACAGGGGAGGAAACATTCAGTACTTC
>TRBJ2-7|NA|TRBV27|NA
CASSFGLPYEQYF
TGTGCCAGCAGTTTCGGCTTACCCTACGAGCAGTACTTC
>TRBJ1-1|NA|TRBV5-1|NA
CASSFGRNSNTEAFF
TGCGCCAGCAGCTTCGGACGGAACTCCAACACTGAAGCTTTCTTT
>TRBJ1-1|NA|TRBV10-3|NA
CAIGIDTEHEAFF
TGTGCCATCGGGATTGACACGGAACATGAAGCTTTCTTT
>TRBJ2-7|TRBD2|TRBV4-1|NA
CASSPGTSGYEQYF
TGCGCCAGCAGTCCCGGGACTAGTGGTTACGAGCAGTACTTC
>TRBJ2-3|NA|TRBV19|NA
CASSIRANSGGTDTQYF
TGTGCCAGTAGTATTCGTGCCAACTCAGGGGGCACAGATACGCAGTATTTT
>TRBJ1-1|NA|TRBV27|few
CASSLNLPQGVGEAFF
TGTGCCAGCAGTTTAAACCTCCCACAGGGTGTTGGTGAAGCTTTCTTT
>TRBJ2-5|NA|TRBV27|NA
CASTPGVGVVGTQYF
TGTGCCAGCACCCCAGGAGTTGGGGTCGTGGGGACCCAGTACTTC
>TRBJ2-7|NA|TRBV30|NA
CAWNRGQSYEQYF
TGTGCCTGGAATCGAGGGCAGTCCTACGAGCAGTACTTC
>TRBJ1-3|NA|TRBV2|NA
CASSEENTIYF
TGTGCCAGCAGTGAAGAAAACACCATATATTTT
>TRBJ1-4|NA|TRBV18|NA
CASSPIAVQTNEKLFF
TGTGCCAGCTCACCAATCGCGGTTCAAACTAATGAAAAACTGTTTTTT
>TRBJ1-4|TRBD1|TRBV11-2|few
CASSLDRVNEKLFF
TGTGCCAGCAGCCTTGACAGGGTTAATGAAAAACTGTTTTTT
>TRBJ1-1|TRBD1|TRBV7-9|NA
CASSLAAFGTAGTEAFF
TGTGCCAGCAGCTTAGCGGCGTTCGGGACAGCCGGTACTGAAGCTTTCTTT
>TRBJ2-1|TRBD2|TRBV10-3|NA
CAISRGRDLGNEQFF
TGTGCCATCAGTCGAGGGAGGGACCTGGGGAATGAGCAGTTCTTC
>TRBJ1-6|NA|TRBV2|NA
CASSALGLRFNSPLHF
TGTGCCAGCAGTGCCCTCGGCCTCCGGTTTAATTCACCCCTCCACTTT
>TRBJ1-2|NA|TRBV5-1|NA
CASSLGDGRPIGYGYTF
TGCGCCAGCAGCTTGGGGGACGGGCGGCCTATAGGGTATGGCTACACCTTC
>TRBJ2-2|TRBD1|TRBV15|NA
CATSRRLGGPDTGELFF
TGTGCCACCAGCAGACGGTTAGGGGGCCCCGACACCGGGGAGCTGTTTTTT
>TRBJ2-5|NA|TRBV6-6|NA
CASSAPGETQYF
TGTGCCAGCAGTGCCCCTGGTGAGACCCAGTACTTC
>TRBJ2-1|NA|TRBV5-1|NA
CASREGRSNEQFF
TGCGCCAGCAGGGAAGGACGGAGTAATGAGCAGTTCTTC
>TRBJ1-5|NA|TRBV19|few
CASSIWRVSNQPQHF
TGTGCCAGTAGTATATGGAGGGTTAGCAATCAGCCCCAGCATTTT